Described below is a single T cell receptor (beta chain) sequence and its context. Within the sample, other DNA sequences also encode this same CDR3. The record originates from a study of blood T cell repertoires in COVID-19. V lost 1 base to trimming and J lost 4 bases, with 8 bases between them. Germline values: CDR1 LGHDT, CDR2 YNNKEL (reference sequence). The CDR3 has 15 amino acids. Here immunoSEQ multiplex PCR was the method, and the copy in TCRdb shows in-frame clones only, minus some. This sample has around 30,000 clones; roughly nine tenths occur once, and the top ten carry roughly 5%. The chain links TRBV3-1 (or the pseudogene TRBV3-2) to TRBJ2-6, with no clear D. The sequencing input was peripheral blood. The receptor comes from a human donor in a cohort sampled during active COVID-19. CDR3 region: CASSQGVSGANVLTF. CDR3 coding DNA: TGTGCCAGCAGCCAAGGAGTCTCCGGGGCCAACGTCCTGACTTTC.